These T cell receptor beta chains were read from a single sample in a study of blood T cell repertoires in COVID-19. The protocol was immunoSEQ multiplex PCR, while the TCRdb copy is restricted to in-frame clones and leaves out a portion. The sample holds approximately 100,000 clones, about 88% seen once. Sequencing input: peripheral blood. All receptors come from a human donor in a cohort sampled during active COVID-19. CDR3s include the opening cysteine and the closing phenylalanine or tryptophan. The D gene is left open where the match is weak. The size of a clone is reported for some rows only, either as once, few or many, or as a class for expanded clones.

D,size,V,length,J,DNA,CDR3
TRBD2,-,TRBV7-8,17,TRBJ2-7,TGTGCCAGCAGCTTAGCTGGGACTAGCGGGGCCAACTACGAGCAGTACTTC,CASSLAGTSGANYEQYF
-,once,TRBV4-3,14,TRBJ1-2,TGCGCCAGCAGCCAAGAACTAGAGGACGATGGCTACACCTTC,CASSQELEDDGYTF
-,-,TRBV27,14,TRBJ1-2,TGTGCCAGCAGTTTAACAGGGACGGGCTATGGCTACACCTTC,CASSLTGTGYGYTF
-,-,TRBV4-3,13,TRBJ2-5,TGCGCCAGCAGCCGTAATAGCGGAGAGACCCAGTACTTC,CASSRNSGETQYF
-,-,TRBV4-3,15,TRBJ2-1,TGCGCCAGCAGCCAAGATCGGGAAGCCTACAATGAGCAGTTCTTC,CASSQDREAYNEQFF
-,-,TRBV23-1,16,TRBJ2-7,TGCGCCAGCAGTCAAACTTTCGGGATAGGCCGCTACGAGCAGTACTTC,CASSQTFGIGRYEQYF
-,once,TRBV7-9,14,TRBJ2-3,TGTGCCAGCAGCCCCCGGGGTAGCACAGATACGCAGTATTTT,CASSPRGSTDTQYF
-,-,TRBV7-8,15,TRBJ2-3,TGTGCCAGCGGGCCCGAATCATCCTGGACAGATACGCAGTATTTT,CASGPESSWTDTQYF
-,-,TRBV21-1,14,TRBJ2-5,TGTGCCAGCAGGCAAACCGAACACAGGGGACGGACGAACTTC,CASRQTEHRGRTNF
TRBD1,-,TRBV6-5,16,TRBJ1-1,TGTGCCAGCAGTTACTCGACAGGGGGAAAGAACACTGAAGCTTTCTTT,CASSYSTGGKNTEAFF